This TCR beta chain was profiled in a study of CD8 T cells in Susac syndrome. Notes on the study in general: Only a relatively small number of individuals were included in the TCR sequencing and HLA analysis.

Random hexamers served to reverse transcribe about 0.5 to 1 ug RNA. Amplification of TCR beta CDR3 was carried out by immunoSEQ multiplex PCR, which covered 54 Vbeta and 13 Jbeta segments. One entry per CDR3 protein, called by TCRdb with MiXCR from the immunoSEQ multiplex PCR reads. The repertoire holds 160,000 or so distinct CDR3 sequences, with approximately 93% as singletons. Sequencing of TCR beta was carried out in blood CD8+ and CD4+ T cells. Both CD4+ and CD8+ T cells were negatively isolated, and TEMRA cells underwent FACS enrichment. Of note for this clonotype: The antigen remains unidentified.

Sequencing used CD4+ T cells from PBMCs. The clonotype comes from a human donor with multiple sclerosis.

The CDR3 here is CTSSQDAGANTGELFF. The DNA of the CDR3 is TGCACCAGCAGCCAAGATGCGGGCGCGAACACCGGGGAGCTGTTTTTT. The chain is built from TRBV1 and TRBJ2-2; the table calls TRBD2, which could not be checked here. TRBV1 is designated a pseudogene. This CDR3 spans 16 amino acids.